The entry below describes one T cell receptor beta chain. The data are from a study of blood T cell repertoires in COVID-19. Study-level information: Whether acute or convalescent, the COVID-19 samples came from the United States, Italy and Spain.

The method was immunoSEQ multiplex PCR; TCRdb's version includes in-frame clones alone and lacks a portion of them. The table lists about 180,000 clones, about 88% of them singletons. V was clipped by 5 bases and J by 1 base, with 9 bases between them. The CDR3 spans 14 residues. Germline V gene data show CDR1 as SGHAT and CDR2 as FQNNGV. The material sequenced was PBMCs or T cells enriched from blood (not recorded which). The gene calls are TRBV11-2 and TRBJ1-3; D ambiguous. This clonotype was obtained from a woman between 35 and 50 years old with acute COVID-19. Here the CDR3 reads CASSAGNSGNTIYF. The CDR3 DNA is TGTGCCAGCAGCGCGGGGAATTCTGGAAACACCATATATTTT.